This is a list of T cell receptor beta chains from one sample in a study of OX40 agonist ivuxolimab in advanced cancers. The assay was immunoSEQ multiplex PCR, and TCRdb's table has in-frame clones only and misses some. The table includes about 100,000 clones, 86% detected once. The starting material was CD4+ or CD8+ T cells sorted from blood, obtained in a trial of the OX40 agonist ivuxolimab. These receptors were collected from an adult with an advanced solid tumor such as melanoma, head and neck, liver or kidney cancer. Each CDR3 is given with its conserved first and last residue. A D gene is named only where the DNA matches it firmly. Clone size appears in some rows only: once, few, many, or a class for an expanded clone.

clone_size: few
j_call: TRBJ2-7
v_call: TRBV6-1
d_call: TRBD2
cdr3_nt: TGTGCCAGCAGTGAAGGCGGGGGGCCCCAGTACTTC
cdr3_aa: CASSEGGGPQYF

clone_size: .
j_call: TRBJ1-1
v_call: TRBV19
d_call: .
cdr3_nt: TGTGCCAGTAGTATAGATCTCGGCCCCACTGAAGCTTTCTTT
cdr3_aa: CASSIDLGPTEAFF

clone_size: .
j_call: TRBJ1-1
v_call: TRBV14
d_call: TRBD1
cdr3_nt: TGTGCCAGCAGCCAAGCAGTAGGGGGCCGGGGCACTGAAGCTTTCTTT
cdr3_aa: CASSQAVGGRGTEAFF

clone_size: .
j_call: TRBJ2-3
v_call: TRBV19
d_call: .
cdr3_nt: TGTGCCAGTAGTTCCCGGGGGAGCACAGATACGCAGTATTTT
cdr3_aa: CASSSRGSTDTQYF

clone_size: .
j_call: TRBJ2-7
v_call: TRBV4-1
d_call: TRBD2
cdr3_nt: TGCGCCAGCAGCCAAGTACGCGGGACTAGCGGGGGGTCCTACGAGCAGTACTTC
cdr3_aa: CASSQVRGTSGGSYEQYF

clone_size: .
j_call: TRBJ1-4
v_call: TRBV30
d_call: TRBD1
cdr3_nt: TGTGCCTGGAGCAGGGGGAATGAAAAACTGTTTTTT
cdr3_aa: CAWSRGNEKLFF

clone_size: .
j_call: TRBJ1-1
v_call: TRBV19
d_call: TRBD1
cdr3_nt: TGTGCCAGTAGAAGTACGGGACAGGGGGGCACTGAAGCTTTCTTT
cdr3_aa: CASRSTGQGGTEAFF

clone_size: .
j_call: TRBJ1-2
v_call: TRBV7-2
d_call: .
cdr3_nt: TGTGCCAGCAGCTTAGGGTGGGTATCCCTTGGACTGGACTATGGCTACACCTTC
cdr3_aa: CASSLGWVSLGLDYGYTF

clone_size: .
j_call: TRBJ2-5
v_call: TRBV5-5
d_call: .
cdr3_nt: TGTGCCAGCAGCTTGGTCGGTGGGAGGGAGACCCAGTACTTC
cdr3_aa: CASSLVGGRETQYF

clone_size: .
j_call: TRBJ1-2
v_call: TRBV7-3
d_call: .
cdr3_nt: TGTGCCAGCAGCTTAGCAGGGAACTATGGCTACACCTTC
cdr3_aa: CASSLAGNYGYTF

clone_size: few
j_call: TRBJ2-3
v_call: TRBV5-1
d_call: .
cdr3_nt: TGCGCCAGCAGCCCAAGCCGCGGGGCTAGCACAGATACGCAGTATTTT
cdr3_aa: CASSPSRGASTDTQYF

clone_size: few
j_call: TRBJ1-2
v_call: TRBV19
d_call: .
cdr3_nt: TGTGCCAGTATGTACAGGAGAGATGGCTACACCTTC
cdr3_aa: CASMYRRDGYTF

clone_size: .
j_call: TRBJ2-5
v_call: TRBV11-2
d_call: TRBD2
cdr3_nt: TGTGCCAGCAGCTGGACTAGCGGGGGGACGACGGAGACCCAGTACTTC
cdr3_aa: CASSWTSGGTTETQYF

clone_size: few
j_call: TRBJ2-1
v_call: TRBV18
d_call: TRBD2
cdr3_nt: TGTGCCAGCTCACCGATCCTAGCGGGAGGACGGAATGAGCAGTTCTTC
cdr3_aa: CASSPILAGGRNEQFF

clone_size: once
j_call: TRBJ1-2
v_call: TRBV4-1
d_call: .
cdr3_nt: TGCGCCAGCAGCCAACCGACTGACCTCCGGGGCTACACCTTC
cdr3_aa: CASSQPTDLRGYTF

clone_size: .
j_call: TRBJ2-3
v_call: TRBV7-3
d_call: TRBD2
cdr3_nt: TGTGCCAGTTCACCATTACGACCCCCGACTAGCGGGAGGACAGATACGCAGTATTTT
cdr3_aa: CASSPLRPPTSGRTDTQYF

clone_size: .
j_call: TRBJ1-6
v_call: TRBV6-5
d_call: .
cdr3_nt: TGTGCCAGCAGTTATCGCAGCTCCTATAATTCACCCCTCCACTTT
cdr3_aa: CASSYRSSYNSPLHF

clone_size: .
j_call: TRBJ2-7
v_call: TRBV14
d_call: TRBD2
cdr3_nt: TGTGCCAGCAGCCAAGCCGGGACTAGCGGGAGGGCCCCGTACTTC
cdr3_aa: CASSQAGTSGRAPYF

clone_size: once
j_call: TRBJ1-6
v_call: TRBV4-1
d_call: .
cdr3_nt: TGCGCCAGCAGCCAACCCAACGCGTGGAATTCACCCCTCCACTTT
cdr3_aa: CASSQPNAWNSPLHF

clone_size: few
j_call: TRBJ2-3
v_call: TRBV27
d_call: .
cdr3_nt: TGTGCCAGCAGGTTCCACGACGATCCCACGGATACGCAGTATTTT
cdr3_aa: CASRFHDDPTDTQYF

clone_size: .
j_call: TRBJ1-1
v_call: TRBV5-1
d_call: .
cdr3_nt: TGCGCCAGCAGCTTGGAAGTGAACACTGAAGCTTTCTTT
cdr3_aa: CASSLEVNTEAFF

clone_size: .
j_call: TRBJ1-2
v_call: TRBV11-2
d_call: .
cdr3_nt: TGTGCCAGCAGCTCCCGTGATAACTATGGCTACACCTTC
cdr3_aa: CASSSRDNYGYTF

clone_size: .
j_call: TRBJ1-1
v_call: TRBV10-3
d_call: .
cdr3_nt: TGTGCCATCAGATCTCAGGGGAAAGCTTTCTTT
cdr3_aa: CAIRSQGKAFF

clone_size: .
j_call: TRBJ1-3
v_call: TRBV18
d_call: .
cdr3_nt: TGTGCCAGCTCACCACCTACAAGGGATACCATATATTTT
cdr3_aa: CASSPPTRDTIYF

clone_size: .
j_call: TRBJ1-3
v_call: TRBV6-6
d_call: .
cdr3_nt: TGTGCCAGCAGGCCTACGGGTGGAAACACCATATATTTT
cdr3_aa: CASRPTGGNTIYF

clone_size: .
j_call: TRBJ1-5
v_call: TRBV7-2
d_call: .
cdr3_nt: TGTGCCAGCAGCCCGATTCGGGGCAGCAATCAGCCCCAGCATTTT
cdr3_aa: CASSPIRGSNQPQHF

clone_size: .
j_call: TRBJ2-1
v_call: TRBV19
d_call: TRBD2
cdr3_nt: TGTGCCAGTAGTACTCTAGCGGCGGGCTACAATGAGCAGTTCTTC
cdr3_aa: CASSTLAAGYNEQFF

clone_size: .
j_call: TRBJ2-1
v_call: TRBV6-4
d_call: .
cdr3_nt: TGTGCCAGCAGAGCGACGTCCATCAGCAATGAGCAGTTCTTC
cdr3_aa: CASRATSISNEQFF

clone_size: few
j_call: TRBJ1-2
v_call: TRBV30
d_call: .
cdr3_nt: TGTGCCTGGAGCTTTGCCGGGGTGGGAGGCTACACCTTC
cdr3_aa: CAWSFAGVGGYTF

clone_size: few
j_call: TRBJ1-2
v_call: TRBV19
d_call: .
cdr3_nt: TGTGCCAGTATCGCGCCCGGTTCGGGCTACACCTTC
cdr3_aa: CASIAPGSGYTF

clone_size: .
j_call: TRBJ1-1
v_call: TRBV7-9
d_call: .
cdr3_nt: TGTGCCAGCAGCGACGCGTTCGAAAACACTGAAGCTTTCTTT
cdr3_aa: CASSDAFENTEAFF

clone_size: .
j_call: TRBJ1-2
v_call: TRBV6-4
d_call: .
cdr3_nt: TGTGCCAGCAGTGAGTCACATTCGGGACGGATCTATGGCTACACCTTC
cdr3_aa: CASSESHSGRIYGYTF

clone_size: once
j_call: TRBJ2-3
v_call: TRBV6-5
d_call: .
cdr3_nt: TGTGCCAGCAGTTACTCTTCGGCCCTAGATACAGATACGCAGTATTTT
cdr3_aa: CASSYSSALDTDTQYF

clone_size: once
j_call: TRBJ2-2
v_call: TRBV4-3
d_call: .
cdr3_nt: TGCGCCAGCAGCCAGCCCGCTGTAAGTGCGAACACCGGGGAGCTGTTTTTT
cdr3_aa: CASSQPAVSANTGELFF

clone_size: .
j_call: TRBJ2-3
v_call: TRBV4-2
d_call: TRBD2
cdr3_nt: TGTGCCAGCAGCCAAGAGGGAGGACTAGGTACAGATACGCAGTATTTT
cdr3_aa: CASSQEGGLGTDTQYF

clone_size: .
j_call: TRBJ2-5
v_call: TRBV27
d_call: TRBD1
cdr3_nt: TGTGCCAGCGGACAGGGCCTCGAGACCCAGTACTTC
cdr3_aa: CASGQGLETQYF

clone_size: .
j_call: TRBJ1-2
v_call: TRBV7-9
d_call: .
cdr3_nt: TGTGCCAGCAGCTCCTCAGGACCCGACTATGGCTACACCTTC
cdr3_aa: CASSSSGPDYGYTF

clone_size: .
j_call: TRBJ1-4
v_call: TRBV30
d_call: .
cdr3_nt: TGTGCCTGGAGTTTCGGGGATGGCGAAAAACTGTTTTTT
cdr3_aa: CAWSFGDGEKLFF

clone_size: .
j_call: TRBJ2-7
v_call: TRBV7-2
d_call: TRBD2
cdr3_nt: TGTGCCAGCAGCTTAGGTTCCGGAAGCGGGAGGGCCTACGAGCAGTACTTC
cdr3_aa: CASSLGSGSGRAYEQYF

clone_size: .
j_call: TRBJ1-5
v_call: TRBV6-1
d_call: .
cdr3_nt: TGTGCCAGCAACACATTACAGGGTGATCAGCCCCAGCATTTT
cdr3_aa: CASNTLQGDQPQHF

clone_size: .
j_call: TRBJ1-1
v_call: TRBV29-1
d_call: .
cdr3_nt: TGCAGCGTTGGTTCGGCGGGGGTAGGGAACACTGAAGCTTTCTTT
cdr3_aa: CSVGSAGVGNTEAFF

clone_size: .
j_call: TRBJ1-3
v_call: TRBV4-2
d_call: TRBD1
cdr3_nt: TGTGCCAGCAGCCAAGAGGGACAGGGAAACACCATATATTTT
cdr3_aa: CASSQEGQGNTIYF

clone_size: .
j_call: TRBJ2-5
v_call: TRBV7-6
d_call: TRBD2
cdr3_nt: TGTGCCAGCAGGCTAGCGGACCAAGAGACCCAGTACTTC
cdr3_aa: CASRLADQETQYF

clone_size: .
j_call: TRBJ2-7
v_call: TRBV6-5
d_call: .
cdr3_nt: TGTGCCAGCAGTTACTCGGACAAGTCCTACGAGCAGTACTTC
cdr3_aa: CASSYSDKSYEQYF

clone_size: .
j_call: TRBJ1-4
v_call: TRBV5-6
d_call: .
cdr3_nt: TGTGCCAGCAGCTTGTATTCCCTGGGGGGCGAAAAACTGTTTTTT
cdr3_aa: CASSLYSLGGEKLFF

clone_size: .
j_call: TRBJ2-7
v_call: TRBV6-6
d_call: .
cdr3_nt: TGTGCCAGCTCTCAGCGGAGCGGTGACTACGAGCAGTACTTC
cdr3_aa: CASSQRSGDYEQYF

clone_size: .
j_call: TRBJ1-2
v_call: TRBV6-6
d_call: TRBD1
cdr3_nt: TGTGCCACCGAGACAGGGGGCCTCTATGGCTACACCTTC
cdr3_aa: CATETGGLYGYTF

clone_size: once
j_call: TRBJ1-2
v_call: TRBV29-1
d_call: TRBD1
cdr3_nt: TGCAGCGTTGAAAGGGACAGACCTAGGACCGACTATGGCTACACCTTC
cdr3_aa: CSVERDRPRTDYGYTF

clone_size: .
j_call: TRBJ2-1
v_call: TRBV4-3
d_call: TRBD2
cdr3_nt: TGCGCCAGCAGCCAAGTCGGCGGGAGTTACAATGAGCAGTTCTTC
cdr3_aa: CASSQVGGSYNEQFF

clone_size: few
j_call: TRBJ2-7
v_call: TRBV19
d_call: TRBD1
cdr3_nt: TGTGCCAGTACCCCGGGACAGGGCTACGAGCAGTACTTC
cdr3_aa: CASTPGQGYEQYF

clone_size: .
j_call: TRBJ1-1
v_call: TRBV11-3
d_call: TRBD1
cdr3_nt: TGTGCCAGCAGCTTAGTGGCTACAGGGGAGAACACTGAAGCTTTCTTT
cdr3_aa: CASSLVATGENTEAFF

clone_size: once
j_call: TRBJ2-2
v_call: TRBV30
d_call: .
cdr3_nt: TGTGCCTGGAAATTACGCTCTGACCCCAACGCCGGGGAGCTGTTTTTT
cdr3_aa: CAWKLRSDPNAGELFF

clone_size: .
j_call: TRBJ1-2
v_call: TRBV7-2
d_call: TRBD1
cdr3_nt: TGTGCCAGGGCAACCGGACAGGGGGATTATGGCTACACCTTC
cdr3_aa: CARATGQGDYGYTF

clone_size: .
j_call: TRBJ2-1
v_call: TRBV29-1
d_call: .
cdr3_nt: TGCAGCGTTGTAGGACAGCCCTCCTACAATGAGCAGTTCTTC
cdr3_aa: CSVVGQPSYNEQFF

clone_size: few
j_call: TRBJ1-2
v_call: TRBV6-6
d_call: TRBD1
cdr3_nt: TGTGCCAGCAGTTACTCTTACAGGGGATACTATGGCTACACCTTC
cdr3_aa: CASSYSYRGYYGYTF

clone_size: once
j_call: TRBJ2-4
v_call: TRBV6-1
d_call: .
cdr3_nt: TGTGCCAGCAGTGAAGTTGAGGGAAAGGGCGGATTAGCCAAAAACATTCAGTACTTC
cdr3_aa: CASSEVEGKGGLAKNIQYF

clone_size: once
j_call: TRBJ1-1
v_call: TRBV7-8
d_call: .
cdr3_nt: TGTGCCAGCAGTTACAAGACCCTCTTAAACACTGAAGCTTTCTTT
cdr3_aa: CASSYKTLLNTEAFF